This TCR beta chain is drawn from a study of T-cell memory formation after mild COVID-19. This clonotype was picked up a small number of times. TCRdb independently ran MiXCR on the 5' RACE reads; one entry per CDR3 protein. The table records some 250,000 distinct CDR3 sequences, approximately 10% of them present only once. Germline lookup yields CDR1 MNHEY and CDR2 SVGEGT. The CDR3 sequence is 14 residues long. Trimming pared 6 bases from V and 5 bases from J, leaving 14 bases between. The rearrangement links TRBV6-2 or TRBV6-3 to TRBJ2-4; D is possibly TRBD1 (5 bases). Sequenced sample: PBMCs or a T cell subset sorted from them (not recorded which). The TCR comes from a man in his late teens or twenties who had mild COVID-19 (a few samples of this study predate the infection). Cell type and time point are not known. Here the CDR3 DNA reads TGTGCCAGCAGAGAGGACATTAGACAAAACATTCAGTACTTC. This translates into CASREDIRQNIQYF.